This entry concerns a single T cell receptor beta chain. Original processing methods: Researchers report that nucleated cell counts were estimated from reference gene primer amplification. Some clones are missing from TCRdb's copy, which holds only in-frame ones; the method was immunoSEQ multiplex PCR. V and J calls and clone size are as listed in that table; D and trimming were resolved from the DNA. The top ten clones hold 11% to 15% of a sample with roughly 34,000 clones, roughly 88% of them seen once. V shed 5 bases and J 4 bases; nucleotides not matched to a gene: 12. Germline V gives CDR1 MNHEY, CDR2 SMNVEV (reference sequence). The CDR3 extends over 17 amino acids. The data were taken from a study of blood T cell repertoires in COVID-19. Study context: Whether acute or convalescent, the COVID-19 samples came from the United States, Italy and Spain. PBMCs, B-cell-depleted T cells, or T cells provided the cDNA or gDNA that made up the material.

The source material was peripheral blood. The receptor's source is a man aged 60 to 75 with active COVID-19. The rearrangement links TRBV27 to TRBJ2-3; TRBD2 agrees at 10 bases. DNA of the CDR3: TGTGCCAGCAGTCCACCCCCCACTAGCGGGATGGCAGATACGCAGTATTTT. Protein product: CASSPPPTSGMADTQYF.